The next 15 T cell receptor beta chains were all read from a single sample in a study of response to subunit inactivated influenza vaccine. Via MiXCR, TCRdb re-called the RT-PCR reads, giving one row per CDR3 protein. The sample yields just under 550,000 distinct CDR3 sequences, 20% to 25% seen once. These data were likewise used in another study, on T cells expressing NK-cell markers. That investigation notes: In generating TCR beta cDNA, 5'RACE template switching with UMIs was used.

The material sequenced was CD4+ T cells sorted from PBMCs, taken about 11 days after vaccination. The receptor source for this set is a man in his forties or fifties who received an inactivated influenza vaccine.

J is TRBJ2-7 and V is TRBV18; D remains ambiguous. This CDR3 contains 12 residues. The germline V and J ends were trimmed by 4 bases and 4 bases, with 8 bases remaining between them. Germline CDR1 and CDR2: KGHSH and LQKENI. CDR3 sequence (DNA): TGTGCCAGCTCACTGCAAGAGTACGAGCAGTACTTC. Translating gives CASSLQEYEQYF.

This clonotype was seen only a few times. The J gene is TRBJ2-5, the V gene TRBV4-2; 9 bases align to TRBD1. Germline lookup yields CDR1 LGHNA and CDR2 YNFKEQ. The J segment lost 4 bases and the V segment lost 1 base, leaving 7 bases of the junction unmatched. The CDR3 consists of 16 residues. CDR3 loop: CASSQANRGLGETQYF. The CDR3 nucleotides read TGTGCCAGCAGCCAAGCAAACAGGGGGCTCGGAGAGACCCAGTACTTC.

This clonotype was seen many times. J is TRBJ2-3 and V is TRBV29-1; D is undetermined. In germline, CDR1 is SQVTM, CDR2 ANQGSEA. There are 12 residues in the CDR3. The V end lost 3 bases, the J end lost 6 bases, and 10 bases lay between the germline ends. The CDR3 spells CSVDRGMDTQYF. CDR3 bases: TGCAGCGTTGATAGAGGTATGGATACGCAGTATTTT.

The genes are TRBV4-3 and TRBJ1-2; 9 nucleotides align to TRBD1. The CDR3 runs 14 residues. V lost 1 base to trimming and J lost 5 bases; unmatched junction nucleotides: 2. Germline CDR1 reads LGHNA; CDR2 reads YSLEER. The CDR3 nucleotides read TGCGCCAGCAGCCAAGGGGACAGGGCATATGGCTACACCTTC. This gives the protein CASSQGDRAYGYTF.

A few counts support this clonotype. The CDR3 loop reads CAITGQRGDLNEQFF. The CDR3 coding sequence is TGTGCCATCACGGGGCAGCGGGGGGACCTCAATGAGCAGTTCTTC. This sequence joins TRBV10-3 and TRBJ2-1; 9 nucleotides match TRBD2. CDR1 and CDR2 (germline): ENHRY, SYGVKD. The CDR3 sequence is 15 residues long. J gave up 6 bases and V 7 bases, and 10 bases lay outside the gene matches.

The chain couples TRBV7-2 to TRBJ2-1; 9 nucleotides agree with TRBD1. Per the germline V gene, CDR1 is SGHTA and CDR2 is FQGNSA. This CDR3 comprises 16 residues. The J segment lost 2 bases and the V segment lost 5 bases, leaving 7 bases of the junction unmatched. The CDR3: CASSPPRDRAYNEQFF. The CDR3 DNA reads as TGTGCCAGCAGCCCTCCCCGGGACAGGGCCTACAATGAGCAGTTCTTC.

This chain links TRBV18 with TRBJ1-2; perhaps TRBD1 as D (6 bases). The CDR3 is 15 residues long. V lost 0 bases, J lost 2 bases, and 10 bases lay in between. Germline V gene sequence: CDR1 KGHSH, CDR2 LQKENI. The CDR3 nucleotides are TGTGCCAGCTCACCACCGTCAGGGGCGAACTATGGCTACACCTTC. It yields the protein CASSPPSGANYGYTF.

This clonotype was picked up a small number of times. This chain links TRBV24-1 with TRBJ1-2, with 7 positions matching TRBD1. CDR3 length: 19 amino acids. Germline CDR1 and CDR2: KGHDR and SFDVKD. Trimming took 8 bases from V and 2 from J; bases not matched to a gene: 22. CDR3 sequence: CATTLPPALPDRENYGYTF. The CDR3 region has the DNA TGTGCCACCACCCTCCCCCCCGCTCTCCCAGACAGGGAGAACTATGGCTACACCTTC.

This clonotype was counted only a few times. The chain is built from TRBV29-1 and TRBJ1-2; tentative D call: TRBD1 (6 bases). V lost 3 bases and J 3 bases, leaving 11 bases between the germline ends. CDR3 length: 13 residues. Germline V gene data show CDR1 as SQVTM and CDR2 as ANQGSEA. The CDR3: CSVDWTADYGYTF. The CDR3 DNA follows: TGCAGCGTTGATTGGACAGCAGACTATGGCTACACCTTC.

The chain has TRBV6-2 or TRBV6-3 and TRBJ2-1, with TRBD2 matching 10 bases. Germline CDR1 reads MNHEY; CDR2 reads SVGEGT. V gave up 5 bases and J gave up 3 bases; unmatched junction bases: 10. CDR3 length: 17 amino acids. The CDR3 bases are TGTGCCAGCAGTCGCCTAGGCAGACTAGCGGGCTACAATGAGCAGTTCTTC. It codes for CASSRLGRLAGYNEQFF.

This clonotype showed up just a few times. The chain has TRBV13 and TRBJ2-2; 9 bases fit TRBD2. Germline values: CDR1 PRHDT, CDR2 FYEKMQ (reference sequence). The CDR3 is 16 residues long. J lost 3 bases, V lost 7 bases, and 9 bases had no gene match. CDR3 bases: TGTGCCAGCACCCGGGGGAGCGGGAGGCACACCGGGGAGCTGTTTTTT. Residues: CASTRGSGRHTGELFF.

This clonotype was counted between two and nine times. The V and J genes are TRBV28 and TRBJ2-7; the D is unclear. CDR3 length equals 11 residues. Germline CDR1 reads MDHEN; CDR2 reads SYDVKM. V lost 10 bases, J lost 0 bases, and 7 bases lay in between. CDR3 loop: CATGPSYEQYF. The CDR3 nucleotides are TGTGCCACTGGACCCTCCTACGAGCAGTACTTC. The full variable domain, completed using reference TRBV28 and TRBJ2-7, is DVKVTQSSRYLVKRTGEKVFLECVQDMDHENMFWYRQDPGLGLRLIYFSYDVKMKEKGDIPEGYSVSREKKERFSLILESASTNQTSMYLCATGPSYEQYFGPGTRLTVT.

The rearrangement uses TRBV5-1 and TRBJ2-1, with D uncertain. CDR3 length equals 14 residues. Germline CDR1 reads SGHRS; CDR2 reads YFSETQ. The ends were cut back, 3 bases at V and 4 bases at J, with 11 bases in the middle. The CDR3 here is CASSWQKPYNEQFF. The CDR3 DNA reads TGCGCCAGCAGCTGGCAGAAGCCATACAATGAGCAGTTCTTC. The variable domain in full, completed from reference TRBV5-1 and TRBJ2-1, reads KAGVTQTPRYLIKTRGQQVTLSCSPISGHRSVSWYQQTPGQGLQFLFEYFSETQRNKGNFPGRFSGRQFSNSRSEMNVSTLELGDSALYLCASSWQKPYNEQFFGPGTRLTVL.

This clonotype has a handful of counts. The J gene is TRBJ2-7, the V gene TRBV7-2; TRBD1 agrees at 8 bases. The CDR3 is 15 amino acids. Germline assignment: CDR1 SGHTA and CDR2 FQGNSA. Trimming cost V 3 bases and J 4 bases; bases outside gene matches: 8. The CDR3 spells CASSFDRGNPYEQYF. Written as DNA, the CDR3 is TGTGCCAGCAGCTTTGACAGGGGCAACCCGTACGAGCAGTACTTC.

This clonotype turned up a few times. V usage is TRBV4-1 and J usage is TRBJ1-2; TRBD1 agrees at 9 bases. J lost 8 bases, V lost 0 bases, and 10 bases had no gene match. The CDR3 totals 16 residues. Germline CDR1 is MGHRA and CDR2 is YSYEKL. The CDR3 here is CASSQEETGGVSGYTF. The CDR3 nucleotides are TGCGCCAGCAGCCAAGAAGAGACAGGGGGTGTGTCGGGCTACACCTTC.